The clone carrying this T cell receptor (beta chain) occurred once. Antigen specificity is unknown. The protocol was immunoSEQ multiplex PCR, while the TCRdb copy is restricted to in-frame clones and leaves out a portion. The sample yields about 120,000 clones, 88% seen once. The germline V gene has CDR1 LNHNV and CDR2 YYDKDF (reference sequence). CDR3 length equals 16 residues. Deletions cut 0 bases from V and 1 base from J, with 12 bases between. The data originate from a study of T cell responses to AZD1222 COVID-19 vaccine. At the level of the study: Pooling covered second doses at about 4 or about 12 weeks.

Regarding the study as a whole: At baseline, seropositivity was found in only six AZD1222 recipients. Females made up more of the donors, who were largely white British, and clonal diversity may have come out too low. In all cases, repertoires were sampled only after the peak T cell response.

This specimen was peripheral blood, taken on day 0 of AZD1222 vaccination. The chain employs TRBV15 and TRBJ1-1; D is undetermined. The sequence came from an adult in good health. The CDR3 region is CATSRDSMRRNTEAFF. In DNA, the CDR3 is TGTGCCACCAGCAGAGATTCTATGAGGAGGAACACTGAAGCTTTCTTT.